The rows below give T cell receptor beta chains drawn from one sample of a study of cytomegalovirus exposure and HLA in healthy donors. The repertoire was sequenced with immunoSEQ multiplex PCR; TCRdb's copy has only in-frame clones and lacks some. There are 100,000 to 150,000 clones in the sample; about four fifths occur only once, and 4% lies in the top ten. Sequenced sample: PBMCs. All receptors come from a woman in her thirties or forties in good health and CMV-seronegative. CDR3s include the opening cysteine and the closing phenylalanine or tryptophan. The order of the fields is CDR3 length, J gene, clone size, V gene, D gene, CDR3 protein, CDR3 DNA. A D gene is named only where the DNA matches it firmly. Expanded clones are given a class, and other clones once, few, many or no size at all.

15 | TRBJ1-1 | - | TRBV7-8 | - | CASSLMVGSGTEAFF | TGTGCCAGCAGCCTCATGGTGGGCAGCGGCACTGAAGCTTTCTTT
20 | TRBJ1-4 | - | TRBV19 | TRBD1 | CASSWTGNTAGAEVNEKLFF | TGTGCCAGTAGTTGGACAGGAAACACGGCGGGCGCCGAAGTCAATGAAAAACTGTTTTTT
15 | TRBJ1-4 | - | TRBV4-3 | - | CASSQDRGDAEKLFF | TGCGCCAGCAGCCAAGATCGGGGGGACGCTGAAAAACTGTTTTTT
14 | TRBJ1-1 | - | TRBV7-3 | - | CASSLLGGNTEAFF | TGTGCCAGCAGCCTACTAGGGGGAAACACTGAGGCTTTCTTT
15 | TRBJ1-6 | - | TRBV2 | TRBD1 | CPSSARTGESSPLHF | TGTCCCAGCAGCGCCAGGACAGGGGAAAGTTCACCCCTCCACTTT
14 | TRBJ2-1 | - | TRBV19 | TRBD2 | CASRSDGRTWEQFF | TGTGCCAGTAGAAGTGACGGGAGGACTTGGGAGCAGTTCTTC
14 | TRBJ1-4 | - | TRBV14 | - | CASSHPGPNEKLFF | TGTGCCAGCAGCCATCCGGGTCCGAATGAAAAACTGTTTTTT
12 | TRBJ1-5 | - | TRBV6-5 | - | CASTLRGSPQHF | TGTGCCAGCACCCTACGGGGTTCGCCCCAGCATTTT
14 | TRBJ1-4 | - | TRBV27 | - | CASSFASGNEKLFF | TGTGCCAGCAGTTTCGCGTCAGGGAATGAAAAACTGTTTTTT
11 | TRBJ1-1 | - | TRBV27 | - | CAAAGAGEAFF | TGTGCCGCGGCGGGGGCAGGTGAAGCTTTCTTT
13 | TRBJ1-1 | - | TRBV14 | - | CASSQDPGTEAFF | TGTGCCAGCAGCCAAGACCCGGGCACTGAAGCTTTCTTT
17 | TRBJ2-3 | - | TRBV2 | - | CASSEYQTATSTDTQYF | TGTGCCAGCAGTGAATATCAGACAGCTACTAGCACAGATACGCAGTATTTT
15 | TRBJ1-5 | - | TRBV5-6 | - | CASSSVGQSNQPQHF | TGTGCCAGCAGCTCAGTTGGACAGAGCAATCAGCCCCAGCATTTT
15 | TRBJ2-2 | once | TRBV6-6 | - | CASSYGGRSTGELFF | TGTGCCAGCAGTTACGGAGGGCGTAGCACCGGGGAGCTGTTTTTT
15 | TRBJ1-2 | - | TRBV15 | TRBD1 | CATSLDLDRDYGYTF | TGTGCCACCAGCTTAGACCTGGACAGGGACTATGGCTACACCTTC
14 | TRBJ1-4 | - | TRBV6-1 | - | CASRRDSGNEKLFF | TGTGCCAGCAGGCGCGATTCAGGGAATGAAAAACTGTTTTTT
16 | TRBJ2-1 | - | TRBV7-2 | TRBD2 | CASSPGASGRENEQFF | TGTGCCAGCAGCCCCGGGGCTAGCGGGAGGGAGAATGAGCAGTTCTTC
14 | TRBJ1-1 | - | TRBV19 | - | CASSMGSRNTEAFF | TGTGCCAGTAGTATGGGCAGCCGGAACACTGAAGCTTTCTTT
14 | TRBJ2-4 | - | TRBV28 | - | CASSEGAAKNIQYF | TGTGCCAGCAGTGAGGGTGCGGCCAAAAACATTCAGTACTTC
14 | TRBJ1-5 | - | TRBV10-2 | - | CASREQVGVQPQHF | TGCGCCAGCAGGGAACAGGTAGGGGTTCAGCCCCAGCATTTT
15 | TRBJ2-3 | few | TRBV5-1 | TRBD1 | CASSSGTGPTDTQYF | TGCGCCAGCAGCTCCGGGACAGGCCCCACAGATACGCAGTATTTT
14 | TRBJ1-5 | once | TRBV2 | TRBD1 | CASSPGTGFQPQHF | TGTGCCAGCAGTCCCGGGACAGGGTTTCAGCCCCAGCATTTT
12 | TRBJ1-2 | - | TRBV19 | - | CASTTGSYGYTF | TGTGCCAGTACCACGGGAAGCTATGGCTACACCTTC
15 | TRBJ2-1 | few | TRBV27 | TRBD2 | CASSVLAGPYNEQFF | TGTGCCAGCAGCGTACTAGCGGGACCCTACAATGAGCAGTTCTTC
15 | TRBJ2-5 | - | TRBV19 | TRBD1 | CASSSRQGPGETQYF | TGTGCCAGTAGTTCTCGACAGGGCCCGGGGGAGACCCAGTACTTC
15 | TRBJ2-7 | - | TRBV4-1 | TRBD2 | CASSPIAGGPGEQYF | TGCGCCAGCAGCCCTATAGCGGGAGGGCCAGGCGAGCAGTACTTC
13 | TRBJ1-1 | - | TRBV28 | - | CASSLWGRTEAFF | TGTGCCAGCAGTTTATGGGGGAGGACTGAAGCTTTCTTT
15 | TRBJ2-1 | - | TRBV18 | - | CASSPPGPRYNEQFF | TGTGCCAGCTCACCCCCCGGTCCGCGGTACAATGAGCAGTTCTTC
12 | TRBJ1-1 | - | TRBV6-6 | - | CASSSPGTEAFF | TGTGCCAGCAGTTCCCCGGGCACTGAAGCTTTCTTT
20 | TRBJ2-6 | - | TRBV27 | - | CASSYRSFNLINPGANVLTF | TGTGCCAGCAGTTATCGATCTTTTAATCTAATAAACCCCGGGGCCAACGTCCTGACTTTC
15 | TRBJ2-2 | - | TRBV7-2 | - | CASSPGVLHTGELFF | TGTGCCAGCAGCCCAGGGGTCCTCCATACCGGGGAGCTGTTTTTT
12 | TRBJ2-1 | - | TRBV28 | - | CASSLGGNEQFF | TGTGCCAGCAGTTTAGGAGGTAATGAGCAGTTCTTC
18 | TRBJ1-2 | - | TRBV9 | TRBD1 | CASSQTGTGPLLNYGYTF | TGTGCCAGCAGTCAAACCGGGACAGGGCCCTTACTAAACTATGGCTACACCTTC
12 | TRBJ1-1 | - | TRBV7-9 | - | CASRLGGAEAFF | TGTGCCAGCCGACTCGGCGGGGCTGAAGCTTTCTTT